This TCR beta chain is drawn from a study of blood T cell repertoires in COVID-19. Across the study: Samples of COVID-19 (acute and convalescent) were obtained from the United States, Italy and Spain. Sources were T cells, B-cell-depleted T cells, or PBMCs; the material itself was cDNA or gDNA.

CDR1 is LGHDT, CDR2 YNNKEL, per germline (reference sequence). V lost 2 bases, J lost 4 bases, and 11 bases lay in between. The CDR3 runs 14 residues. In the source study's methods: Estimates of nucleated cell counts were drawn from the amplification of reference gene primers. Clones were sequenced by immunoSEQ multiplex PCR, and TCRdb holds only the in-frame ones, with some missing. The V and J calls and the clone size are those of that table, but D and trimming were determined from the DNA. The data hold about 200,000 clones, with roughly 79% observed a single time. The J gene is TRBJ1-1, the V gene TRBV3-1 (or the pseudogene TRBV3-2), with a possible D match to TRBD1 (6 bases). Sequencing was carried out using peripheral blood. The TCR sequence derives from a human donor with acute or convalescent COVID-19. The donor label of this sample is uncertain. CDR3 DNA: TGTGCCAGCAGCCAACAGGGGTGGGGCACTGAAGCTTTCTTT. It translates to CASSQQGWGTEAFF.